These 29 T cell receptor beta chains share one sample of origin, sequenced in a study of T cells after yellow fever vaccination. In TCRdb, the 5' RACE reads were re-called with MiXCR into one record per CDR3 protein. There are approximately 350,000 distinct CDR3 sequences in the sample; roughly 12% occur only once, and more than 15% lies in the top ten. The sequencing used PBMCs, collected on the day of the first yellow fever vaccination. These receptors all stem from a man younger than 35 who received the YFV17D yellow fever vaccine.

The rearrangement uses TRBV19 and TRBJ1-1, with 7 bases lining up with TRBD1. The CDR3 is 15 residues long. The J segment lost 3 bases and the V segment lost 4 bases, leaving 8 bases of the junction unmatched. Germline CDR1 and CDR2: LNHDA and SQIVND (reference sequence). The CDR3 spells CASSTPPDRDTEAFF. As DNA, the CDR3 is TGTGCCAGTAGTACGCCGCCCGACAGGGACACTGAAGCTTTCTTT.

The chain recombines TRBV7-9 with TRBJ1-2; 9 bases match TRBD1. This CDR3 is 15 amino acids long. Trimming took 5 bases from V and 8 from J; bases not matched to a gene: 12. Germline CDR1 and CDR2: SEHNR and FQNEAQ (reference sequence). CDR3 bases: TGTGCCAGCAGCCCTACGGACAGGGGAGTGCGGGGCTACACCTTC. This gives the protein CASSPTDRGVRGYTF.

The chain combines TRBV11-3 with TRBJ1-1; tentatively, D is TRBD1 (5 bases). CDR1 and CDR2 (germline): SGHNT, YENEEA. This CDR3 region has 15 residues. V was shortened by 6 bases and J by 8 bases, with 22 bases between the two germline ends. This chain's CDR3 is CASSSQLGGGTEAFF. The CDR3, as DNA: TGTGCCAGCAGTTCCCAATTAGGCGGGGGGACCGAAGCTTTCTTT.

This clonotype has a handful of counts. CDR3 sequence (DNA): TGTGCCAGCAGGCAAGGGGACGAGACCCAGTACTTC. This codes for CASRQGDETQYF. This chain uses TRBV2 with TRBJ2-5; D possibly uses TRBD1 or TRBD2 (5 bases each). In germline, CDR1 is SNHLY, CDR2 FYNNEI. Trimming removed 6 bases from V and 5 bases from J, with 10 bases in between. The CDR3 length is 12 residues.

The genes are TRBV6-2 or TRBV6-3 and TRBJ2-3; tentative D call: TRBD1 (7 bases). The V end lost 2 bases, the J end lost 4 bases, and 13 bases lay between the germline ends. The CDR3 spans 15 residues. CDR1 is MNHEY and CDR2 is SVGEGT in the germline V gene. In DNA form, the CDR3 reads TGTGCCAGCAGTTACACCCAGGGGGGTGCAGATACGCAGTATTTT. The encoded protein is CASSYTQGGADTQYF.

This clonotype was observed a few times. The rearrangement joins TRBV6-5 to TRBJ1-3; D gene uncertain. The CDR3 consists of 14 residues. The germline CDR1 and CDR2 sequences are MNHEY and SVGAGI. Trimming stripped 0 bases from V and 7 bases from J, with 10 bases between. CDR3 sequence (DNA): TGTGCCAGCAGTTACTCTCCGGGAGGGAACACCATATATTTT. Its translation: CASSYSPGGNTIYF.

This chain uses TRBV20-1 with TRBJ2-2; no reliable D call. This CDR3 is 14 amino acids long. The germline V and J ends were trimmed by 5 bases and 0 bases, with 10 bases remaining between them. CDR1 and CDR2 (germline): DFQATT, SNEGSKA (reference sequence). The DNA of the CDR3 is TGCAGTGCTCCGGTTGGGGCGAACACCGGGGAGCTGTTTTTT. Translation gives CSAPVGANTGELFF.

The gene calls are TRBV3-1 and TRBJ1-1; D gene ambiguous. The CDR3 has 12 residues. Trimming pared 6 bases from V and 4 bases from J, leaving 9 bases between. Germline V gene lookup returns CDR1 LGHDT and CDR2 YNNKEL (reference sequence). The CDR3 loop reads CASSLRSTEAFF. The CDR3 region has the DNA TGTGCCAGCAGTCTCAGAAGCACTGAAGCTTTCTTT.

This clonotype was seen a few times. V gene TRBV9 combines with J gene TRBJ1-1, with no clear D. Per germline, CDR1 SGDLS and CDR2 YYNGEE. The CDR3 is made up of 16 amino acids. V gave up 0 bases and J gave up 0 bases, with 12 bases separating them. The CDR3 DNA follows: TGTGCCAGCAGCGTAGGGGGAGGTTCTTTGAACACTGAAGCTTTCTTT. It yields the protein CASSVGGGSLNTEAFF.

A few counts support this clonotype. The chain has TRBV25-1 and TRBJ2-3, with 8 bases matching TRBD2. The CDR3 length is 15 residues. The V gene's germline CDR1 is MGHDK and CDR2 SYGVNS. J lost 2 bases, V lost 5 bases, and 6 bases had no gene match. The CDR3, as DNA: TGTGCCAGCAGTCTGGCGGGGGGAACCACAGATACGCAGTATTTT. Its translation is CASSLAGGTTDTQYF.

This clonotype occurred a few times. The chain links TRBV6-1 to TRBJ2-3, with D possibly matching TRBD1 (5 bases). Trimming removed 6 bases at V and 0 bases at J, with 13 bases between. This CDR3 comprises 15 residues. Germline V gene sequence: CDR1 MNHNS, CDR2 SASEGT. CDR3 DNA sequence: TGTGCCAGCAGACAGGCGTTTCCTAGCACAGATACGCAGTATTTT. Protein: CASRQAFPSTDTQYF.

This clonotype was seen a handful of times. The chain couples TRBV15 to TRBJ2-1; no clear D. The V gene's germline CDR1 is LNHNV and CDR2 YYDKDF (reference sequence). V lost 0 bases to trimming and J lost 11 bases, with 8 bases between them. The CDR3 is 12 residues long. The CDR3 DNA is TGTGCCACCAGCAGAGATCTCAGCCAGCAGTTCTTC. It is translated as CATSRDLSQQFF.

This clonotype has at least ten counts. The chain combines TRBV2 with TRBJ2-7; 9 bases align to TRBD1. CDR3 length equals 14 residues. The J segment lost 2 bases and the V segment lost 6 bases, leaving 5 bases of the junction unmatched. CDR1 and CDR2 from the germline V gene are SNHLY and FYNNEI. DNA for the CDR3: TGTGCCAGCAGCCGGGACAGGGAGACCTACGAGCAGTACTTC. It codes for CASSRDRETYEQYF.

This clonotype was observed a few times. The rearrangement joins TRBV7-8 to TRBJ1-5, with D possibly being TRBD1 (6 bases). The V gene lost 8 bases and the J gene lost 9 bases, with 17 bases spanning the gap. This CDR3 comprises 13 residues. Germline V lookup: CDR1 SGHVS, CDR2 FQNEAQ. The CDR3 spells CASGPGGLSPQHF. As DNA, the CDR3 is TGTGCCAGCGGTCCGGGGGGGCTTTCGCCCCAGCATTTT.

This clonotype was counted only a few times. For the CDR3, the DNA is TGTGCCAGCAGCGTAGATGGGAGCAATCAGCCCCAGCATTTT. Residues: CASSVDGSNQPQHF. The chain uses TRBV9 and TRBJ1-5; D not resolved. The CDR3 is 14 residues long. Germline loops: CDR1 SGDLS, CDR2 YYNGEE. The ends were cut back, 0 bases at V and 1 base at J, with 5 bases in the middle. Combining the CDR3 with reference TRBV9 and TRBJ1-5 gives the whole variable domain DSGVTQTPKHLITATGQRVTLRCSPRSGDLSVYWYQQSLDQGLQFLIQYYNGEERAKGNILERFSAQQFPDLHSELNLSSLELGDSALYFCASSVDGSNQPQHFGDGTRLSIL.

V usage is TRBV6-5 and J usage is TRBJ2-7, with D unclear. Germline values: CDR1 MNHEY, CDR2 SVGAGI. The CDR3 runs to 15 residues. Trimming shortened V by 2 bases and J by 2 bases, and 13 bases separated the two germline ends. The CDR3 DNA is TGTGCCAGCAGTTACCCGGGCTATCTGACCTACGAGCAGTACTTC. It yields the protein CASSYPGYLTYEQYF.

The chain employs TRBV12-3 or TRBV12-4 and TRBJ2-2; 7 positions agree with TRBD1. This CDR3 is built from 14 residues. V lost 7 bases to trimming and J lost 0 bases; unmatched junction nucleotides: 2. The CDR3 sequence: CASTGQANTGELFF. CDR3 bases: TGTGCCAGCACCGGACAGGCGAACACCGGGGAGCTGTTTTTT.

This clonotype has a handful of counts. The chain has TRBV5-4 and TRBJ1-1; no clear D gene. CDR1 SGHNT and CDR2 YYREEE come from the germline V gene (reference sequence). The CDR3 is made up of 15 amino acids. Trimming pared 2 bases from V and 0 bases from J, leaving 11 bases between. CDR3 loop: CASSLNGGMNTEAFF. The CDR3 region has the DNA TGTGCCAGCAGCTTAAATGGTGGGATGAACACTGAAGCTTTCTTT.

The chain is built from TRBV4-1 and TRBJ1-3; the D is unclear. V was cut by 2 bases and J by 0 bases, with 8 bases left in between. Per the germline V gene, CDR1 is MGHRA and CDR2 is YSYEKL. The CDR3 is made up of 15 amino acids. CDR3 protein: CASSQPSDSGNTIYF. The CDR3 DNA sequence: TGCGCCAGCAGCCAACCGTCCGACTCTGGAAACACCATATATTTT.

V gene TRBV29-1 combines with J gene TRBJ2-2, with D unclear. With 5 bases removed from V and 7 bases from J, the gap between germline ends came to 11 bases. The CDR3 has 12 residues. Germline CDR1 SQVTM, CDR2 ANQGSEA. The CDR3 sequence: CSVTPADGELFF. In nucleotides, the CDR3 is TGCAGCGTTACCCCAGCCGACGGGGAGCTGTTTTTT.

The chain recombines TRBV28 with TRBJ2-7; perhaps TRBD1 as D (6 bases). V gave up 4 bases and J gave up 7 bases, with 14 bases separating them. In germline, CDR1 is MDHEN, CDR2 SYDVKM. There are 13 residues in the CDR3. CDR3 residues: CASSSQGSREQYV. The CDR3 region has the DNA TGTGCCAGCAGTTCCCAGGGGTCTAGGGAGCAGTACGTC.

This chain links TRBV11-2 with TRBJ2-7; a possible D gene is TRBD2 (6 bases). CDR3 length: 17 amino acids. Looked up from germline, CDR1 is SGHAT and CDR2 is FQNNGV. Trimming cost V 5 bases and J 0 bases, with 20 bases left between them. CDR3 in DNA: TGTGCCAGCAGCCAACGGAGGGGATCGGGTAGCTCCTACGAGCAGTACGTC. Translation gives CASSQRRGSGSSYEQYV.

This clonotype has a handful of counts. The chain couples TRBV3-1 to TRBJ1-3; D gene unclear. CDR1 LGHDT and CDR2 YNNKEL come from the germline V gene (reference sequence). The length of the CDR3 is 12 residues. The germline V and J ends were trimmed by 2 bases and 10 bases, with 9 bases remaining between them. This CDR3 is CASSQSERTIYF. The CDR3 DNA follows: TGTGCCAGCAGCCAAAGTGAGCGGACCATATATTTT.

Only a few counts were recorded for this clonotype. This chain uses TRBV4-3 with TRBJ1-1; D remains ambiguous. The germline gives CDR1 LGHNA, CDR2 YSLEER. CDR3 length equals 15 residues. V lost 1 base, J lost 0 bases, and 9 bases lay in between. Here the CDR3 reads CASSQGVSLNTEAFF. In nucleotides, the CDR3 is TGCGCCAGCAGCCAAGGGGTCAGTCTGAACACTGAAGCTTTCTTT.

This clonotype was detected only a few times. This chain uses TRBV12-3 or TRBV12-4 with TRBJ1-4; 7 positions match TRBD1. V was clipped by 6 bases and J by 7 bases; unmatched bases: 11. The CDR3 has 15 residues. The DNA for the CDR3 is TGTGCCAGCAGCCCGTTCCGGGACAGTCTTGAAAAACTGTTTTTT. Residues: CASSPFRDSLEKLFF.

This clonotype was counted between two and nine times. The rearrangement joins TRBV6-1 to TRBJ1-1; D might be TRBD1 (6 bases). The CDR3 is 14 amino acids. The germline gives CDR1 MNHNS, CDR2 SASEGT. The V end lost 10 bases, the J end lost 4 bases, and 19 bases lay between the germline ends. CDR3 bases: TGTGCCACCGGGGGAGGGGGTCGGGGCACTGAAGCTTTCTTT. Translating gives CATGGGGRGTEAFF.

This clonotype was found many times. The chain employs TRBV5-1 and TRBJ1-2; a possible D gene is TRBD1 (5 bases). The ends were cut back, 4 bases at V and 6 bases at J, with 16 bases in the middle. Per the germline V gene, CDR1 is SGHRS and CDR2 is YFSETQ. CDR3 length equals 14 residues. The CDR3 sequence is CASSVREGTDGYTF. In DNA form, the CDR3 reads TGCGCCAGCAGCGTAAGAGAAGGGACCGATGGCTACACCTTC.

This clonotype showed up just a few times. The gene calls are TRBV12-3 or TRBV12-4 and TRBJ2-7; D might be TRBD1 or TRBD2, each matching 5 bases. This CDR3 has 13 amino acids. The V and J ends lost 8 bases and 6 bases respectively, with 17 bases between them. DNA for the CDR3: TGTGCCAGCGGGGAACAGGATGGGGGCGAGCAGTACGTC. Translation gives CASGEQDGGEQYV.

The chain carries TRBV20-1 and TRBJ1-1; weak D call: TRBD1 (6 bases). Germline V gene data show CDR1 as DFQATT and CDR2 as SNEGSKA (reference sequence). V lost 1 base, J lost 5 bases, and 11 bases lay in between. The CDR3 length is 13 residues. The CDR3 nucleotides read TGCAGTGCTAGAGGCCCGGGGGCGACTGAAGCTTTCTTT. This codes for CSARGPGATEAFF.